This T cell receptor beta chain was retrieved from a study of cytomegalovirus exposure and HLA in healthy donors. This CDR3 is 11 amino acids long. Germline V gene data show CDR1 as SNHLY and CDR2 as FYNNEI. Trimming took off 5 bases at V and 5 bases at J, with 4 bases between the two ends. Notes on the study in general: Accounts indicate the classifier identified cytomegalovirus status with strong specificity and sensitivity. An assumption of roughly uniform sequencing depth across donors underlay the presence/absence analyses.

13 Jbeta primers and 60 Vbeta primers were used for the PCR. Sequencing was performed with immunoSEQ multiplex PCR; in TCRdb, only in-frame clones are kept and a portion is missing. The sample lists 85,000 to 100,000 clones; approximately 81% were seen once. A remark on this clone: What it binds is not known.

Source material: PBMCs. The chain joins TRBV2 to TRBJ2-1; no definite D call. The TCR originated in a male donor in good health and CMV-seropositive. As DNA, the CDR3 is TGTGCCAGCAGTCGAGACAATGAGCAGTTCTTC. Protein: CASSRDNEQFF.